These 9 T cell receptor beta chains were sequenced from one sample in a study of radiotherapy plus CTLA-4 blockade in lung cancer. Sequencing was performed with immunoSEQ multiplex PCR; in TCRdb, only in-frame clones are kept and a portion is missing. The sample carries tens of thousands of clones, approximately 84% recorded once. The sequencing used peripheral blood, collected from a patient treated with radiotherapy plus ipilimumab. Receptor source: a human donor with non-small cell lung cancer who had a partial response to radiotherapy plus ipilimumab.

This chain connects TRBV5-1 to TRBJ2-1, with 10 bases identical to TRBD2. The CDR3 is 15 amino acids. Germline CDR1 reads SGHRS; CDR2 reads YFSETQ. V was pared by 0 bases and J by 12 bases, with 9 bases of the junction left unmatched. This CDR3 is CASSLEIAGGRRQFF. The CDR3 nucleotides are TGCGCCAGCAGCTTGGAAATAGCGGGAGGAAGACGGCAGTTCTTC.

In its sample, this clone was seen once. This sequence joins TRBV19 and TRBJ2-3, with 11 bases that match TRBD2. Unmatched junction bases numbered 5, after V lost 6 bases and J lost 0 bases. The CDR3 runs to 16 residues. CDR1 LNHDA and CDR2 SQIVND come from the germline V gene (reference sequence). The CDR3 spells CASRLAGGLSTDTQYF. The CDR3 region has the DNA TGTGCCAGTAGGCTAGCGGGAGGCCTTAGCACAGATACGCAGTATTTT.

This sequence joins TRBV7-9 and TRBJ1-4; no clear D. Germline V lookup: CDR1 SEHNR, CDR2 FQNEAQ (reference sequence). The CDR3 is 15 amino acids. V dropped 5 bases and J dropped 3 bases, with 13 bases sitting between them. The CDR3 region has the DNA TGTGCCAGCAGCCCGGGAGAAGCGGCTAATGAAAAACTGTTTTTT. This gives the protein CASSPGEAANEKLFF.

The CDR3 DNA sequence: TGTGCCAGTAGACAGGCCCCATCTAACTATGGCTACACCTTC. Protein product: CASRQAPSNYGYTF. V gene TRBV28 combines with J gene TRBJ1-2, with a possible D match to TRBD1 (6 bases). CDR1 is MDHEN and CDR2 is SYDVKM in the germline V gene. This CDR3 spans 14 amino acids. V was shortened by 9 bases and J by 0 bases, with 14 bases between the two germline ends.

This clone is a singleton in its sample. The rearrangement joins TRBV14 to TRBJ2-5; 10 nucleotides line up with TRBD1. V gave up 4 bases and J gave up 11 bases; unmatched junction bases: 13. The CDR3 sequence is 15 residues long. Germline CDR1 SGHDN, CDR2 FVKESK. CDR3 sequence reads: CASSRTRQGAGEQYF. The CDR3 DNA reads as TGTGCCAGCAGCCGGACCCGACAGGGGGCGGGTGAGCAGTACTTC. The full variable domain, its missing parts supplied by reference TRBV14 and TRBJ2-5, is EAGVTQFPSHSVIEKGQTVTLRCDPISGHDNLYWYRRVMGKEIKFLLHFVKESKQDESGMPNNRFLAERTGGTYSTLKVQPAELEDSGVYFCASSRTRQGAGEQYFGPGTRLLVL.

This chain uses TRBV5-1 with TRBJ1-1; D call uncertain. From germline, CDR1 is SGHRS and CDR2 YFSETQ. V lost 2 bases, J lost 3 bases, and 8 bases lay in between. This CDR3 spans 13 amino acids. The CDR3 DNA reads TGCGCCAGCAGCTTTCCCGGGTACACTGAAGCTTTCTTT. Encoded protein: CASSFPGYTEAFF.

V is TRBV28 and J is TRBJ2-7; D is uncertain. The V gene lost 1 base and the J gene lost 6 bases, with 4 bases spanning the gap. The CDR3 spans 11 residues. Looked up from germline, CDR1 is MDHEN and CDR2 is SYDVKM. The CDR3 loop is CASSLSGEQYF. The CDR3 coding sequence is TGTGCCAGCAGTTTATCGGGCGAGCAGTACTTC.

This clone was seen once. The chain is built from TRBV6-5 and TRBJ1-2; 7 positions agree with TRBD1. Germline CDR1 is MNHEY and CDR2 is SVGAGI. After removal of 6 bases from V and 0 bases from J, the junction contained 7 bases not matched to a gene. This CDR3 contains 15 residues. This CDR3 reads CASSPPGTANYGYTF. In DNA, the CDR3 is TGTGCCAGCAGCCCCCCCGGGACAGCTAACTATGGCTACACCTTC.

Only one count was recorded for this clone. This rearrangement joins TRBV9 to TRBJ2-1, with TRBD1 identical over 11 bases. Germline lookup yields CDR1 SGDLS and CDR2 YYNGEE. The CDR3 is made up of 15 amino acids. J gave up 6 bases and V 3 bases, and 5 bases lay outside the gene matches. The CDR3 DNA sequence: TGTGCCAGCAGCGCGGACAGGGGGCGCCGCAATGAGCAGTTCTTC. Amino acids: CASSADRGRRNEQFF.